This passage covers 29 T cell receptor beta chains from one sample sequenced in a study of cytomegalovirus exposure and HLA in healthy donors. The PCR made use of 60 Vbeta and 13 Jbeta primers. Data came from immunoSEQ multiplex PCR; TCRdb stores just in-frame clones and leaves some out. The table lists approximately 110,000 clones, less than 80% of them singletons. Sequences were obtained from PBMCs. Receptors were obtained from a man between 25 and 39 years old in good health and CMV-seropositive.

The V and J genes are TRBV6-5 and TRBJ2-1; the match to TRBD2 covers 11 bases. The CDR3 covers 13 residues. Germline CDR1 reads MNHEY; CDR2 reads SVGAGI. The J segment lost 4 bases and the V segment lost 9 bases, leaving 2 bases of the junction unmatched. CDR3 sequence: CASRLAGYNEQFF. Here the CDR3 DNA reads TGTGCCAGTAGACTAGCGGGGTACAATGAGCAGTTCTTC.

V and J are TRBV5-1 and TRBJ1-6; TRBD1 might be the D (5 bases). This CDR3 has 16 residues. The germline gives CDR1 SGHRS, CDR2 YFSETQ. V gave up 1 base and J gave up 12 bases, with 20 bases separating them. The CDR3 is CASSLTWESGVVPLHF. The CDR3 DNA reads TGCGCCAGCAGCTTGACCTGGGAGTCGGGGGTGGTACCCCTCCACTTT.

The gene calls are TRBV18 and TRBJ2-1, with 9 nucleotides matching TRBD2. Germline CDR1 reads KGHSH; CDR2 reads LQKENI. J was trimmed by 4 bases and V by 6 bases; bases with no gene match: 1. The CDR3 has 13 residues. CDR3 amino acids: CASSLAGYNEQFF. CDR3 DNA: TGTGCCAGCTCGCTAGCGGGGTACAATGAGCAGTTCTTC.

J is TRBJ1-1 and V is TRBV6-5, with D unresolved. The CDR3 loop spans 14 amino acids. CDR1 and CDR2 from the germline V gene are MNHEY and SVGAGI. The V end lost 2 bases, the J end lost 1 base, and 8 bases lay between the germline ends. CDR3 DNA sequence: TGTGCCAGCAGTTACGTTGGAGAGAACACTGAAGCTTTCTTT. Amino acid sequence: CASSYVGENTEAFF.

There are a few counts of this clone. The genes are TRBV15 and TRBJ2-2; 7 bases align to TRBD2. The CDR3 covers 18 residues. In germline, CDR1 is LNHNV, CDR2 YYDKDF (reference sequence). V lost 0 bases and J lost 9; bases outside the gene matches: 16. DNA of the CDR3: TGTGCCACCAGCAGAGATCGTGTTGGGAGGGACCATACCTGGGAGCTGTTTTTT. It specifies CATSRDRVGRDHTWELFF.

The chain has TRBV29-1 and TRBJ2-1; TRBD2 is a possible D gene (6 bases). With 4 bases removed from V and 7 bases from J, the gap between germline ends came to 11 bases. This CDR3 has 12 residues. The germline V gene encodes CDR1 SQVTM and CDR2 ANQGSEA. The CDR3 region is CSVGQGGNEQFF. The CDR3 nucleotides are TGCAGCGTTGGCCAGGGAGGAAATGAGCAGTTCTTC.

The chain carries TRBV4-2 and TRBJ2-2, with 10 bases lining up with TRBD1. Germline loops: CDR1 LGHNA, CDR2 YNFKEQ. The CDR3 is 18 amino acids. V was pared by 0 bases and J by 4 bases, with 8 bases of the junction left unmatched. CDR3 in DNA: TGTGCCAGCAGCCAAGACCCAGCGGGGACAGGGGTCACCGGGGAGCTGTTTTTT. It codes for CASSQDPAGTGVTGELFF.

Worth noting for this clone: This sample includes further DNA sequences coding for the same CDR3. The gene calls are TRBV7-9 and TRBJ2-7, with unresolved D. The germline V gene has CDR1 SEHNR and CDR2 FQNEAQ (reference sequence). With 2 bases removed from V and 4 bases from J, the gap between germline ends came to 15 bases. The CDR3 loop spans 15 amino acids. CDR3 nucleotides: TGTGCCAGCAGCTTACCCAGAGATCCGACTTACGAGCAGTACTTC. Amino acid sequence: CASSLPRDPTYEQYF.

This clone has only a few counts. The V and J genes are TRBV5-4 and TRBJ2-6; 8 bases fit TRBD1. The CDR3 is 16 residues long. The J segment lost 4 bases and the V segment lost 3 bases, leaving 6 bases of the junction unmatched. Per the germline V gene, CDR1 is SGHNT and CDR2 is YYREEE (reference sequence). CDR3 loop: CASSWGQVAGANVLTF. CDR3 in DNA: TGTGCCAGCAGCTGGGGACAGGTAGCCGGGGCCAACGTCCTGACTTTC.

This clone came up a few times. The chain recombines TRBV5-4 with TRBJ1-1; no reliable D call. The germline V gene encodes CDR1 SGHNT and CDR2 YYREEE (reference sequence). The CDR3 runs to 14 residues. Trimming took off 0 bases at V and 3 bases at J, with 9 bases between the two ends. Written as DNA, the CDR3 is TGTGCCAGCAGCTTGGCGCAGGCCCACACTGAAGCTTTCTTT. This sequence encodes CASSLAQAHTEAFF.

The J gene is TRBJ2-5, the V gene TRBV7-2, with D possibly matching TRBD2 (6 bases). This CDR3 region has 16 residues. V was cut by 5 bases and J by 4 bases, with 20 bases left in between. Germline lookup yields CDR1 SGHTA and CDR2 FQGNSA. The DNA for the CDR3 is TGTGCCAGCAGCCCAACCATGACCCGGGGGATAGAGACCCAGTACTTC. The encoded protein is CASSPTMTRGIETQYF.

The chain joins TRBV14 to TRBJ2-2, with D possibly being TRBD2 (6 bases). The germline V gene encodes CDR1 SGHDN and CDR2 FVKESK. V was shortened by 4 bases and J by 0 bases, with 9 bases between the two germline ends. This CDR3 comprises 15 residues. CDR3 DNA: TGTGCCAGCAGCCCTTGGGGGGCGAACACCGGGGAGCTGTTTTTT. It yields the protein CASSPWGANTGELFF.

The chain recombines TRBV27 with TRBJ2-3; maybe TRBD1 (7 bases). CDR1 is MNHEY and CDR2 is SMNVEV in the germline V gene (reference sequence). The CDR3 contains 16 residues. V shed 3 bases and J shed 4 bases, with 17 bases lying between them. The chain's CDR3 is CASSFLRQGLADTQYF. The DNA for the CDR3 is TGTGCCAGCAGTTTCCTGCGACAGGGACTGGCAGATACGCAGTATTTT.

This rearrangement joins TRBV7-2 to TRBJ1-6; D possibly corresponds to TRBD1 (5 bases). Germline values: CDR1 SGHTA, CDR2 FQGNSA. There are 14 residues in the CDR3. Trimming took 5 bases from V and 8 from J, leaving 13 bases between them. Here the CDR3 reads CASSPRGRDSPLHF. DNA of the CDR3: TGTGCCAGCAGCCCGCGGGGCAGGGATTCACCCCTCCACTTT.

This clone showed up just a few times. The chain links TRBV7-2 to TRBJ1-1, with 8 nucleotides matching TRBD1. The CDR3 spans 12 residues. With V trimmed by 11 bases and J by 4 bases, 6 bases remained unmatched. From germline, CDR1 is SGHTA and CDR2 FQGNSA. CDR3: CAVRGHGTEAFF. Written as DNA, the CDR3 is TGTGCCGTCAGGGGGCATGGCACTGAAGCTTTCTTT.

V usage is TRBV5-4 and J usage is TRBJ2-3; D gene ambiguous. Germline V lookup: CDR1 SGHNT, CDR2 YYREEE (reference sequence). V was cut by 0 bases and J by 5 bases, with 13 bases left in between. The CDR3 has 15 amino acids. CDR3 nucleotide sequence: TGTGCCAGCAGCTTGGCTCGCGGATTCCAAGATACGCAGTATTTT. This sequence encodes CASSLARGFQDTQYF.

This sequence joins TRBV27 and TRBJ1-1; TRBD1 matches at 7 bases. The CDR3 covers 12 residues. J gave up 11 bases and V 8 bases, and 11 bases lay outside the gene matches. CDR1 and CDR2 from the germline V gene are MNHEY and SMNVEV (reference sequence). In DNA, the CDR3 is TGTGCCAGCCGGGACAGTGGACGTAGGGCTTTCTTT. Encoded protein: CASRDSGRRAFF.

The chain combines TRBV6-4 with TRBJ2-2; 7 positions agree with TRBD2. Trimming at V came to 6 bases and at J to 3 bases, leaving 7 bases not matched to a gene. CDR3 length: 15 residues. Germline lookup yields CDR1 MRHNA and CDR2 SNTAGT. CDR3 residues: CASSAGTTYTGELFF. The DNA for the CDR3 is TGTGCCAGCAGCGCCGGGACTACTTACACCGGGGAGCTGTTTTTT.

This clone was recorded a few times. The V gene is TRBV7-6, the J gene TRBJ2-1; TRBD1 matches at 10 bases. CDR3 length: 16 amino acids. V was clipped by 4 bases and J by 4 bases; unmatched bases: 7. The germline V gene encodes CDR1 SGHVS and CDR2 FNYEAQ. CDR3 sequence (DNA): TGTGCCAGCAGCTCGACAGGGGGCACTTTTTACAATGAGCAGTTCTTC. Amino acid sequence: CASSSTGGTFYNEQFF.

This clone has just one count. The gene calls are TRBV4-2 and TRBJ1-3; D call uncertain. Germline assignment: CDR1 LGHNA and CDR2 YNFKEQ. The V gene lost 5 bases and the J gene lost 5 bases, with 4 bases spanning the gap. The CDR3 spans 11 residues. In DNA form, the CDR3 reads TGTGCCAGCAGCATTAGAAACACCATATATTTT. Its protein product is CASSIRNTIYF.

This sequence joins TRBV10-3 and TRBJ1-4; D is perhaps TRBD1 (5 bases). The ends were cut back, 11 bases at V and 8 bases at J, with 18 bases in the middle. The CDR3 covers 13 residues. Germline values: CDR1 ENHRY, CDR2 SYGVKD. CDR3 amino acids: CAARGGYWEKLFF. The DNA of the CDR3 is TGTGCCGCCCGTGGGGGGTACTGGGAAAAACTGTTTTTT.

The rearrangement uses TRBV2 and TRBJ2-7; 9 bases fit TRBD1. This CDR3 is built from 13 residues. With V trimmed by 4 bases and J by 12 bases, 10 bases remained unmatched. Germline V gene sequence: CDR1 SNHLY, CDR2 FYNNEI. The CDR3 coding sequence is TGTGCCAGCAGTGGGGAACAGGGGGCAAAAAGGTACTTC. Translation gives CASSGEQGAKRYF.

The V and J genes are TRBV5-6 and TRBJ1-2, with a possible D match to TRBD1 (5 bases). V shed 4 bases and J shed 7 bases, with 17 bases lying between them. The CDR3 loop spans 14 amino acids. Per the germline V gene, CDR1 is SGHDT and CDR2 is YYEEEE. CDR3 bases: TGTGCCAGCAGCCTGGTGACAGCCCCGACTGGCTACACCTTC. This sequence encodes CASSLVTAPTGYTF.

The V call is TRBV6-5, the J call TRBJ1-2; maybe TRBD1 (6 bases). The CDR3 is made up of 13 amino acids. Germline values: CDR1 MNHEY, CDR2 SVGAGI. V was clipped by 6 bases and J by 9 bases, with 17 bases between them. The CDR3 region is CASRSEGGLSYTF. CDR3 coding DNA: TGTGCCAGCAGATCCGAGGGGGGGCTAAGCTACACCTTC.

This chain connects TRBV7-9 to TRBJ1-1, with TRBD1 matching 9 bases. With V trimmed by 5 bases and J by 1 base, 5 bases remained unmatched. Germline V gene data show CDR1 as SEHNR and CDR2 as FQNEAQ (reference sequence). The CDR3 runs to 15 residues. The CDR3 DNA sequence: TGTGCCAGCAGCAAAGGGGACAGGGCGAACACTGAAGCTTTCTTT. Its translation: CASSKGDRANTEAFF.

To note about this clone: A junction boundary mismatches the germline segment, possibly from a read error. CDR3 sequence (DNA): TGTGCCAGCAGTAACCGGGACAGGGGGTACTTT. It encodes CASSNRDRGYF. The J gene is TRBJ2-7, the V gene TRBV6-1; 11 positions agree with TRBD1. CDR3 length: 11 residues. Germline V gives CDR1 MNHNS, CDR2 SASEGT.

V usage is TRBV6-5 and J usage is TRBJ1-2; a weak D match, TRBD1 (5 bases). Germline V gives CDR1 MNHEY, CDR2 SVGAGI. This CDR3 is built from 13 residues. The V end was cut by 2 bases, the J end by 7 bases, with 11 bases between. The CDR3 DNA reads TGTGCCAGCAGTTACGCAGGGATGGGTGGCTACACCTTC. It specifies CASSYAGMGGYTF.

The chain links TRBV2 to TRBJ2-7; D is perhaps TRBD2 (6 bases). The CDR3 is 15 amino acids. Germline-derived CDR1 and CDR2 are SNHLY and FYNNEI. With 6 bases removed from V and 3 bases from J, the gap between germline ends came to 18 bases. CDR3 in amino acids: CASSPSGLAHYEQYF. In DNA form, the CDR3 reads TGTGCCAGCAGCCCCTCGGGACTGGCCCACTACGAGCAGTACTTC.

The V gene is TRBV6-5, the J gene TRBJ1-2; D possibly corresponds to TRBD1 (6 bases). Germline V lookup: CDR1 MNHEY, CDR2 SVGAGI. V shed 6 bases and J shed 4 bases, with 12 bases lying between them. CDR3 length: 13 residues. This chain's CDR3 is CASRQGIAYGYTF. CDR3 DNA: TGTGCCAGCAGGCAGGGGATTGCCTATGGCTACACCTTC.